Sequencing of this TCR beta chain was carried out in a study of T cells after yellow fever vaccination. TCRdb re-called the 5' RACE reads through MiXCR, storing one row per CDR3 protein. This sample has about 320,000 distinct CDR3 sequences, with roughly an eighth found just once. This clonotype was counted at least ten times. CDR1 is ENHRY, CDR2 SYGVKD, per germline. Trimming pared 0 bases from V and 9 bases from J, leaving 12 bases between. This CDR3 region has 14 residues. Sequences were derived from CD4+ T cells sorted from PBMCs, sampled 15 days after the yellow fever booster vaccination. V and J are TRBV10-3 and TRBJ2-1; tentatively, D is TRBD1 or TRBD2 (6 bases each). The sequence was obtained from a man between 18 and 29 years old who received the YFV17D yellow fever vaccine. CDR3 DNA sequence: TGTGCCATCAGTGAGTCGAAGGGGGGCGCTGAGCAGTTCTTC. Protein: CAISESKGGAEQFF.